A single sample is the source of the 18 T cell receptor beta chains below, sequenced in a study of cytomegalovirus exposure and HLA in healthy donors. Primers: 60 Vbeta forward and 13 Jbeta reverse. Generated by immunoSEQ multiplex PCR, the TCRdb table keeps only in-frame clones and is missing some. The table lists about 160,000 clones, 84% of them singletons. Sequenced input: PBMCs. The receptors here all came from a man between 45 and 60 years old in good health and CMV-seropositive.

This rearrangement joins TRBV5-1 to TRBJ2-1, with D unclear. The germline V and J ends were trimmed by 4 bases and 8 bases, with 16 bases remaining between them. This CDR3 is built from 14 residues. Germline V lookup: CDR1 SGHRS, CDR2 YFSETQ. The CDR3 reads CASSPRSYPDEQFF. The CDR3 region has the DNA TGCGCCAGCAGCCCTAGGAGCTATCCGGATGAGCAGTTCTTC.

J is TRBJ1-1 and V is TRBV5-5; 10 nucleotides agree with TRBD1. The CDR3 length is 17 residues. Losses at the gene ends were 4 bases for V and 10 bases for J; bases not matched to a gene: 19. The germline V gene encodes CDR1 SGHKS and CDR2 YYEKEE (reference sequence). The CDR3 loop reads CASSQNYGTGDAGGAFF. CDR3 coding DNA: TGTGCCAGCAGCCAAAATTACGGGACAGGGGATGCCGGTGGAGCTTTCTTT.

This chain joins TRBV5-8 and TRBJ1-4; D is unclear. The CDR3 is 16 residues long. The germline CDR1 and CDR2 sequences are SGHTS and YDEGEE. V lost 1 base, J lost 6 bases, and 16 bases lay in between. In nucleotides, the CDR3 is TGTGCCAGCAGCTTGAATCGACATGGAAAGGATGAAAAACTGTTTTTT. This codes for CASSLNRHGKDEKLFF.

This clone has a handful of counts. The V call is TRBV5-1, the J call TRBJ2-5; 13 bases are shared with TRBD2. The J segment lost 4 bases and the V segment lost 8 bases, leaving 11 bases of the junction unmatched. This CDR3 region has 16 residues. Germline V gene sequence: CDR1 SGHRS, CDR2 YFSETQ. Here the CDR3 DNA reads TGCGCCAGTGGTCCGGGACTAGCGGGGTCCGGAGAGACCCAGTACTTC. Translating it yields CASGPGLAGSGETQYF.

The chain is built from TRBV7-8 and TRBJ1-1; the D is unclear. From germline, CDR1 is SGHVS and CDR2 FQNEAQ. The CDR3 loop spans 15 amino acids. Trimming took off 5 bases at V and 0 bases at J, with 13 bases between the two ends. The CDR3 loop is CASSTHWRLNTEAFF. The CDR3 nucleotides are TGTGCCAGCAGCACTCACTGGAGGTTGAACACTGAAGCTTTCTTT.

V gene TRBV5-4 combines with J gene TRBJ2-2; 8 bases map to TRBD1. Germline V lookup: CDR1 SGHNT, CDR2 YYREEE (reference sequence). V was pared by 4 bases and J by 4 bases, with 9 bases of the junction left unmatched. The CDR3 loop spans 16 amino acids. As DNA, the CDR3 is TGTGCCAGCAGCCTGCCCGGGACAGGCGGCACCGGGGAGCTGTTTTTT. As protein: CASSLPGTGGTGELFF. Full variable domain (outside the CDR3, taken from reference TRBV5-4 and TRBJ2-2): ETGVTQSPTHLIKTRGQQVTLRCSSQSGHNTVSWYQQALGQGPQFIFQYYREEENGRGNFPPRFSGLQFPNYSSELNVNALELDDSALYLCASSLPGTGGTGELFFGEGSRLTVL.

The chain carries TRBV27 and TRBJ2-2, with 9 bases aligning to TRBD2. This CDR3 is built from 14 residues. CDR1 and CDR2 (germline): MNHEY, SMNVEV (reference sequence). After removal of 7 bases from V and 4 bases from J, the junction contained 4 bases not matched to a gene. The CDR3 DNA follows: TGTGCCAGCAAGGAACTAGCGGGCACCGGGGAGCTGTTTTTT. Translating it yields CASKELAGTGELFF.

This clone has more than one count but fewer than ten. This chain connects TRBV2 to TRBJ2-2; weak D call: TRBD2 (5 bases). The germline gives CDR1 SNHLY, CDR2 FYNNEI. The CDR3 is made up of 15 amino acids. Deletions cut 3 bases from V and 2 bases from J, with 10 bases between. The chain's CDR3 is CASSEAGLNTGELFF. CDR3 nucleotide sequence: TGTGCCAGCAGTGAGGCGGGTCTAAACACCGGGGAGCTGTTTTTT.

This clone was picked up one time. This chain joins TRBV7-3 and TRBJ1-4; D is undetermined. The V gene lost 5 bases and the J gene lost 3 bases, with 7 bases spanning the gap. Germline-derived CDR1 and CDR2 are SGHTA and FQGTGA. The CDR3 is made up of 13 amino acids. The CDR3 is CASSAGPNEKLFF. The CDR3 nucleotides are TGTGCCAGCAGCGCGGGTCCTAATGAAAAACTGTTTTTT.

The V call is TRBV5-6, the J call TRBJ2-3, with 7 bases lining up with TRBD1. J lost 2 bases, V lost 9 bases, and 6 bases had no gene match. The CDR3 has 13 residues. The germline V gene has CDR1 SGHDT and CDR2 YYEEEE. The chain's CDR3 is CATRQGSTDTQYF. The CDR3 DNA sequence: TGTGCCACCCGACAGGGATCCACAGATACGCAGTATTTT.

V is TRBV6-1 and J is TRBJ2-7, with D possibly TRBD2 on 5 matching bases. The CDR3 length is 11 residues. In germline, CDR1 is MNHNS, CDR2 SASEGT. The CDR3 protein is CASSEVGRRNV. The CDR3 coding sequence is TGTGCCAGCAGTGAAGTAGGACGGAGGAACGTC.

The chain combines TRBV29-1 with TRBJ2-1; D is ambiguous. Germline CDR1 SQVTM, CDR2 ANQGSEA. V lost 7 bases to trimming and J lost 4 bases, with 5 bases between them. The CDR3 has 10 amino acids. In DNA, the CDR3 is TGCAGCGCTATGTACAATGAGCAGTTCTTC. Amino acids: CSAMYNEQFF.

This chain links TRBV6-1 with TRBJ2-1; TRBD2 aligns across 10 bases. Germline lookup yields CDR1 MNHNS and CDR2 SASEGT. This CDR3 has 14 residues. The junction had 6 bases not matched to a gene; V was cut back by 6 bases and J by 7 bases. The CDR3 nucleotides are TGTGCCAGCAGCGAACTAGCGGGATATAATGAGCAGTTCTTC. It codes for CASSELAGYNEQFF.

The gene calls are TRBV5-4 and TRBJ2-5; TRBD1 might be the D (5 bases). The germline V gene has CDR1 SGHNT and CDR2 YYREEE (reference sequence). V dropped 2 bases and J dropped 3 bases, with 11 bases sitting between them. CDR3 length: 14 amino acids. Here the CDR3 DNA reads TGTGCCAGCAGCTTTAAGGCAGGGAAAGAGACCCAGTACTTC. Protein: CASSFKAGKETQYF.

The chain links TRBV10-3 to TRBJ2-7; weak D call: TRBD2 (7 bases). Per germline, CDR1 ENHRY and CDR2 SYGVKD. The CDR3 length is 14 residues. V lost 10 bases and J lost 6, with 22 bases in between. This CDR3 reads CATGGGTTSGEQYV. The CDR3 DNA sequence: TGTGCCACTGGGGGAGGGACAACCTCCGGCGAGCAGTACGTC.

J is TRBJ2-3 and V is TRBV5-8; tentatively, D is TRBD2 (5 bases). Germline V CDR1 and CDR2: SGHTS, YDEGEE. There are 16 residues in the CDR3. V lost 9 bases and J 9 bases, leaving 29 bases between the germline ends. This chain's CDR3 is CANKIIPGIDKRTQYF. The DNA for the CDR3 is TGTGCCAACAAAATAATCCCGGGGATAGATAAGAGAACGCAGTATTTT.

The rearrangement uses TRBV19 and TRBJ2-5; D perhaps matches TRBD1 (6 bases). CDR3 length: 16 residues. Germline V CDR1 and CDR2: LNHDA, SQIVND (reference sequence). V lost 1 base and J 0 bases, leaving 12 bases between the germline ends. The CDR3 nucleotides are TGTGCCAGTAGTATAGGAACAGGGCTGTACCAAGAGACCCAGTACTTC. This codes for CASSIGTGLYQETQYF. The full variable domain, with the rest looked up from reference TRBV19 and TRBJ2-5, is DGGITQSPKYLFRKEGQNVTLSCEQNLNHDAMYWYRQDPGQGLRLIYYSQIVNDFQKGDIAEGYSVSREKKESFPLTVTSAQKNPTAFYLCASSIGTGLYQETQYFGPGTRLLVL.

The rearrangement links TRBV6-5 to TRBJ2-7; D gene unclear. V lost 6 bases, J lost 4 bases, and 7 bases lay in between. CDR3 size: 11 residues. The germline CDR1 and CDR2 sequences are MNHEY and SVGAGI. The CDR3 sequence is CASSSDYEQYF. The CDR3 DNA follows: TGTGCCAGCAGCTCAGATTACGAGCAGTACTTC.